Listed here are 28 T cell receptor beta chains from one sample, sequenced in a study of OX40 agonist ivuxolimab in advanced cancers. The method was immunoSEQ multiplex PCR; TCRdb's version includes in-frame clones alone and lacks a portion of them. The data hold some 40,000 clones, with about 78% observed a single time. This specimen was CD4+ or CD8+ T cells sorted from blood, taken in a trial of the OX40 agonist ivuxolimab. Source of these receptors: an adult with an advanced solid tumor such as melanoma, head and neck, liver or kidney cancer.

This chain connects TRBV29-1 to TRBJ2-3; D gene ambiguous. There are 12 residues in the CDR3. Germline CDR1 reads SQVTM; CDR2 reads ANQGSEA. The germline V and J ends were trimmed by 7 bases and 2 bases, with 10 bases remaining between them. The CDR3 nucleotides are TGCAGCGCACGGGCTGACACAGATACGCAGTATTTT. Translating gives CSARADTDTQYF.

The chain uses TRBV11-2 and TRBJ2-1; 7 positions agree with TRBD2. Losses at the gene ends were 5 bases for V and 2 bases for J; bases not matched to a gene: 3. The germline gives CDR1 SGHAT, CDR2 FQNNGV. The CDR3 is 14 amino acids. CDR3 nucleotides: TGTGCCAGCAGCGATGGACTAGCCTACAATGAGCAGTTCTTC. Its translation is CASSDGLAYNEQFF. Combining the CDR3 with reference TRBV11-2 and TRBJ2-1 gives the whole variable domain EAGVAQSPRYKIIEKRQSVAFWCNPISGHATLYWYQQILGQGPKLLIQFQNNGVVDDSQLPKDRFSAERLKGVDSTLKIQPAKLEDSAVYLCASSDGLAYNEQFFGPGTRLTVL.

CDR3 protein: CASSLGTGQPGATQYF. The CDR3 DNA sequence: TGTGCCAGCAGCTTAGGGACAGGCCAACCAGGTGCTACGCAGTATTTT. This chain connects TRBV7-2 to TRBJ2-3; TRBD1 matches at 7 bases. CDR3 length: 16 amino acids. CDR1 is SGHTA, CDR2 FQGNSA, per germline. The V and J ends lost 1 base and 8 bases, in that order; junction bases with no gene match: 12.

The chain uses TRBV28 and TRBJ2-7; 9 bases agree with TRBD2. The CDR3 loop spans 15 amino acids. Germline V CDR1 and CDR2: MDHEN, SYDVKM. V lost 1 base to trimming and J lost 4 bases; unmatched junction nucleotides: 5. This CDR3 reads CASSLFAGGIYEQYF. The CDR3 bases are TGTGCCAGCAGTTTATTTGCGGGAGGGATTTACGAGCAGTACTTC.

CDR3 amino acids: CASSWRLAYEQYF. The CDR3 region has the DNA TGTGCCAGCAGTTGGCGGTTAGCCTACGAGCAGTACTTC. This sequence joins TRBV27 and TRBJ2-7; no reliable D call. Trimming removed 4 bases at V and 2 bases at J, with 9 bases between. This CDR3 is built from 13 residues. Germline V gene sequence: CDR1 MNHEY, CDR2 SMNVEV (reference sequence).

The CDR3 DNA reads as TGTGCCACGCAATCCGGGACCTCCACTGAAGCTTTCTTT. This sequence encodes CATQSGTSTEAFF. This rearrangement joins TRBV10-3 to TRBJ1-1; weak D call: TRBD1 (5 bases). The CDR3 spans 13 residues. V was clipped by 10 bases and J by 4 bases, with 16 bases between them. Per germline, CDR1 ENHRY and CDR2 SYGVKD.

The rearrangement joins TRBV6-6 to TRBJ1-5, with 10 nucleotides matching TRBD1. The trim removed 6 bases at V and 1 base at J, leaving 6 bases unmatched. In germline, CDR1 is MNHNY, CDR2 SVGAGI (reference sequence). CDR3 size: 16 residues. CDR3 nucleotides: TGTGCCAGCAGCACGACAGGGGGCCTCAGCAATCAGCCCCAGCATTTT. It encodes CASSTTGGLSNQPQHF.

V and J are TRBV6-5 and TRBJ1-5; D perhaps matches TRBD1 (5 bases). The CDR3 runs 15 residues. V was pared by 7 bases and J by 2 bases, with 15 bases between. Germline CDR1 reads MNHEY; CDR2 reads SVGAGI. CDR3: CASKTGAGGNQPQHF. Here the CDR3 DNA reads TGTGCCAGCAAAACCGGGGCCGGAGGCAATCAGCCCCAGCATTTT.

The chain links TRBV5-6 to TRBJ2-7, with TRBD1 matching over 12 bases. This CDR3 has 15 residues. CDR1 and CDR2 from the germline V gene are SGHDT and YYEEEE. With V trimmed by 3 bases and J by 2 bases, 3 bases remained unmatched. The CDR3 protein is CASSYGTGGPYEQYF. The DNA of the CDR3 is TGTGCCAGCAGCTATGGGACAGGGGGCCCCTACGAGCAGTACTTC. The entire variable domain, with the rest obtained from reference TRBV5-6 and TRBJ2-7, is as follows: DAGVTQSPTHLIKTRGQQVTLRCSPKSGHDTVSWYQQALGQGPQFIFQYYEEEERQRGNFPDRFSGHQFPNYSSELNVNALLLGDSALYLCASSYGTGGPYEQYFGPGTRLTVT.

This chain joins TRBV27 and TRBJ2-7, with D possibly matching TRBD1 (5 bases). The germline V gene has CDR1 MNHEY and CDR2 SMNVEV (reference sequence). This CDR3 is 15 amino acids long. V lost 5 bases and J lost 3, with 17 bases in between. The CDR3, as DNA: TGTGCCAGCAGTCCCCCCATAAGGGGTTTCTACGAGCAGTACTTC. Encoded protein: CASSPPIRGFYEQYF.

CDR3 DNA sequence: TGTGCCAGCAGCCCGATTCCTATACTCGGGGAAGCTTTCTTT. It encodes CASSPIPILGEAFF. This chain connects TRBV5-4 to TRBJ1-1; D is uncertain. V lost 4 bases and J 8 bases, leaving 18 bases between the germline ends. This CDR3 comprises 14 residues. Per germline, CDR1 SGHNT and CDR2 YYREEE (reference sequence).

V gene TRBV27 combines with J gene TRBJ1-2; weak D call: TRBD1 (5 bases). Trimming took 7 bases from V and 1 from J, leaving 10 bases between them. The CDR3 sequence is 13 residues long. The germline gives CDR1 MNHEY, CDR2 SMNVEV (reference sequence). DNA of the CDR3: TGTGCCAGCACTCCGGGGGTTAACTATGGCTACACCTTC. Encoded protein: CASTPGVNYGYTF.

J is TRBJ2-7 and V is TRBV7-2; 9 bases fit TRBD1. CDR1 and CDR2 from the germline V gene are SGHTA and FQGNSA. V dropped 6 bases and J dropped 7; count of bases not matched to a gene: 10. The CDR3 sequence is 14 residues long. CDR3 nucleotides: TGTGCCAGCAGTCCGAGCACAGGGGGCTGGGAGCAGTACTTC. The encoded protein is CASSPSTGGWEQYF.

The chain couples TRBV6-6 to TRBJ1-2; 10 bases map to TRBD1. With 7 bases clipped from V and 5 bases from J, the junction kept 7 bases outside the gene matches. Germline V gene sequence: CDR1 MNHNY, CDR2 SVGAGI (reference sequence). The CDR3 length is 14 residues. The CDR3 reads CASTDRGPWYGYTF. In DNA form, the CDR3 reads TGTGCCAGCACCGACAGGGGGCCGTGGTATGGCTACACCTTC.

The count of this clone is one. This chain connects TRBV9 to TRBJ1-4; D remains ambiguous. The CDR3 contains 14 residues. Germline CDR1 is SGDLS and CDR2 is YYNGEE. Between the trimmed V and J ends, which lost 0 bases and 12 bases, there was a span of 15 bases. The chain's CDR3 is CASSVGTLGQELFF. The CDR3, as DNA: TGTGCCAGCAGCGTAGGAACGCTCGGGCAAGAACTGTTTTTT.

This chain joins TRBV9 and TRBJ2-1; TRBD2 agrees at 9 bases. V shed 8 bases, J shed 0 bases, and the junction held 9 bases outside the gene matches. CDR1 is SGDLS, CDR2 YYNGEE, per germline. The CDR3 extends over 16 amino acids. CDR3 loop: CASFPRGGGSYNEQFF. In DNA form, the CDR3 reads TGTGCCAGTTTCCCGCGGGGGGGTGGCTCCTACAATGAGCAGTTCTTC.

The rearrangement joins TRBV30 to TRBJ1-2; D is perhaps TRBD1 (5 bases). The CDR3 sequence is 14 residues long. Germline CDR1 is GTSNPN and CDR2 is SVGIG (reference sequence). Trimming shortened V by 3 bases and J by 7 bases, and 18 bases separated the two germline ends. CDR3 residues: CAWSRDPGIFGYTF. CDR3 nucleotides: TGTGCCTGGAGCAGGGACCCGGGGATCTTTGGCTACACCTTC.

V is TRBV9 and J is TRBJ2-1; 11 bases line up with TRBD2. The V gene's germline CDR1 is SGDLS and CDR2 YYNGEE. The ends lost 3 bases at V and 4 bases at J; junction bases unmatched: 3. This CDR3 is built from 15 residues. For the CDR3, the DNA is TGTGCCAGCAGCGACCGACTAGCGGGGTACAATGAGCAGTTCTTC. Its translation is CASSDRLAGYNEQFF.

The rearrangement links TRBV7-6 to TRBJ2-1, with D perhaps being TRBD1 or TRBD2 (5 bases each). CDR1 SGHVS and CDR2 FNYEAQ come from the germline V gene. The V end was cut by 10 bases, the J end by 1 base, with 11 bases between. The CDR3 covers 13 residues. Written as DNA, the CDR3 is TGTGCCACCCGAGAGGGGTCCTACAATGAGCAGTTCTTC. It yields the protein CATREGSYNEQFF.

This clone was counted only a few times. This chain links TRBV6-6 with TRBJ1-1; D not certain. Germline V gene sequence: CDR1 MNHNY, CDR2 SVGAGI (reference sequence). The CDR3 consists of 13 residues. Trimming removed 4 bases at V and 3 bases at J, with 9 bases between. This CDR3 reads CASSLTRYTEAFF. In DNA, the CDR3 is TGTGCCAGCAGTTTAACACGATACACTGAAGCTTTCTTT.

This chain uses TRBV6-6 with TRBJ1-5, with D tentatively TRBD1 (6 bases). The CDR3 totals 15 residues. Trimming shortened V by 4 bases and J by 7 bases, and 17 bases separated the two germline ends. Germline V lookup: CDR1 MNHNY, CDR2 SVGAGI (reference sequence). As DNA, the CDR3 is TGTGCCAGCAGTTCCACCGGGGGGGGCAGGCAGCCCCAGCATTTT. It translates to CASSSTGGGRQPQHF.

V and J are TRBV7-9 and TRBJ1-4; unclear D gene. The CDR3 runs to 16 residues. Germline V CDR1 and CDR2: SEHNR, FQNEAQ (reference sequence). V gave up 3 bases and J gave up 4 bases, with 15 bases separating them. CDR3 nucleotides: TGTGCCAGCAGCTTGACGTGGTCCCGAGATAATGAAAAACTGTTTTTT. Protein sequence: CASSLTWSRDNEKLFF.

The chain is built from TRBV5-6 and TRBJ2-5; 7 nucleotides align to TRBD1. This CDR3 region has 15 residues. Germline V gives CDR1 SGHDT, CDR2 YYEEEE. Unmatched junction bases numbered 5, after V lost 2 bases and J lost 1 base. The CDR3 DNA sequence: TGTGCCAGCAGCTTACAGGGGCCCAGCCAAGAGACCCAGTACTTC. Residues: CASSLQGPSQETQYF. The full variable domain, rest sourced from reference TRBV5-6 and TRBJ2-5, is DAGVTQSPTHLIKTRGQQVTLRCSPKSGHDTVSWYQQALGQGPQFIFQYYEEEERQRGNFPDRFSGHQFPNYSSELNVNALLLGDSALYLCASSLQGPSQETQYFGPGTRLLVL.

The genes are TRBV7-2 and TRBJ1-1; the match to TRBD1 covers 8 bases. In germline, CDR1 is SGHTA, CDR2 FQGNSA. With 6 bases clipped from V and 4 bases from J, the junction kept 7 bases outside the gene matches. The CDR3 has 14 residues. As DNA, the CDR3 is TGTGCCAGCAGTTACCACAGGGGGGGCACTGAAGCTTTCTTT. This translates into CASSYHRGGTEAFF.

V is TRBV7-6 and J is TRBJ2-1; D gene unclear. Germline lookup yields CDR1 SGHVS and CDR2 FNYEAQ. Trimming cost V 1 base and J 5 bases, with 9 bases left between them. This CDR3 is built from 14 residues. The CDR3 region has the DNA TGTGCCAGCAGCTTAGAAAGCGATAACAATGAGCAGTTCTTC. This translates into CASSLESDNNEQFF.

The rearrangement links TRBV9 to TRBJ1-6; D unclear. The CDR3 length is 14 residues. CDR1 and CDR2 (germline): SGDLS, YYNGEE. Trimming removed 3 bases from V and 7 bases from J, with 11 bases in between. The CDR3 bases are TGTGCCAGCAGCGCAGACGTGGGGAATTCACCCCTCCACTTT. It yields the protein CASSADVGNSPLHF.

The V and J genes are TRBV18 and TRBJ1-1, with a tentative D call TRBD1 (5 bases). This CDR3 region has 14 residues. V lost 3 bases and J lost 0, with 8 bases in between. Germline V gene lookup returns CDR1 KGHSH and CDR2 LQKENI. Here the CDR3 reads CASSPRGMNTEAFF. In nucleotides, the CDR3 is TGTGCCAGCTCACCGAGGGGCATGAACACTGAAGCTTTCTTT. The full variable domain, in which reference TRBV18 and TRBJ1-1 provide the parts outside the CDR3, is NAGVMQNPRHLVRRRGQEARLRCSPMKGHSHVYWYRQLPEEGLKFMVYLQKENIIDESGMPKERFSAEFPKEGPSILRIQQVVRGDSAAYFCASSPRGMNTEAFFGQGTRLTVV.

This chain joins TRBV6-6 and TRBJ1-6; D perhaps matches TRBD1 (5 bases). This CDR3 has 13 residues. V lost 6 bases and J lost 12, with 15 bases in between. The V gene's germline CDR1 is MNHNY and CDR2 SVGAGI (reference sequence). CDR3 sequence: CASRRGNHEPLHF. The CDR3 DNA sequence: TGTGCCAGCAGGCGGGGGAACCATGAACCCCTCCACTTT.